Listed below are T cell receptor beta chains from one sample, sequenced in a study of a mutant IDH1 vaccine in newly diagnosed glioma. Profiling relied on immunoSEQ multiplex PCR, and the TCRdb table lists in-frame clones only, not all of them. The sample lists roughly 110,000 clones; almost 90% were seen once. For these receptors, no antigen is known. This specimen was PBMCs, taken from a glioma patient whose treatment included an IDH1 peptide vaccine. These receptors were collected from a woman aged 45-60 years with glioma. Each CDR3 is given with its conserved first and last residue. D genes are given only for firm matches. Clone size is not always given. Where it is, it says once, few, many or a class for expanded clones.

>TRBV7-9|TRBJ2-7|TRBD2|NA
CASSSRTSGSGYSYEQYF
TGTGCCAGCAGCTCCAGGACTAGCGGGAGCGGCTACTCCTACGAGCAGTACTTC
>TRBV7-2|TRBJ2-5|TRBD1|NA
CASSLVGTGAKKTQYF
TGTGCCAGCAGCTTAGTTGGGACAGGGGCAAAGAAGACCCAGTACTTC
>TRBV2|TRBJ2-7|NA|NA
CASRIRDALSYEQYF
TGTGCCAGCAGGATCCGGGACGCCCTATCCTACGAGCAGTACTTC
>TRBV7-8|TRBJ2-7|NA|few
CASSPFRVRVSLYEQYF
TGTGCCAGCAGCCCTTTTAGAGTTCGCGTCTCTTTATACGAGCAGTACTTC
>TRBV21-1|TRBJ2-7|NA|NA
CASSMTAPYEQYF
TGTGCCAGCAGCATGACAGCACCCTACGAGCAGTACTTC
>TRBV6-6|TRBJ1-2|NA|NA
CASSYLDGLEGYTF
TGTGCCAGCAGTTACTTAGACGGATTGGAAGGCTACACCTTC
>TRBV6-1|TRBJ2-7|TRBD2|once
CASIFGLAGPYEQYF
TGTGCCAGCATTTTTGGACTAGCGGGACCCTACGAGCAGTACTTC
>TRBV7-9|TRBJ2-7|NA|NA
CASSYQGEQYF
TGTGCCAGCAGTTATCAGGGCGAGCAGTACTTC
>TRBV7-8|TRBJ1-5|NA|NA
CASSLVSGADQPQHF
TGTGCCAGCAGCTTAGTTTCGGGGGCGGATCAGCCCCAGCATTTT
>TRBV6-5|TRBJ2-3|NA|NA
CASSYFRGSGTDTQYF
TGTGCCAGCAGTTACTTCCGGGGCTCGGGCACAGATACGCAGTATTTT
>TRBV13|TRBJ1-5|NA|NA
CASSIRGNQPQHF
TGTGCCAGCAGCATTAGGGGGAATCAGCCCCAGCATTTT
>TRBV6-5|TRBJ2-7|TRBD2|NA
CASSYSLAGAYEQYF
TGTGCCAGCAGTTACTCACTAGCGGGAGCCTACGAGCAGTACTTC
>TRBV28|TRBJ1-5|TRBD1|NA
CASSSPGTGSQPQHF
TGTGCCAGCAGTTCCCCCGGGACAGGGAGTCAGCCCCAGCATTTT
>TRBV7-9|TRBJ1-2|NA|NA
CASSPRQEGYTF
TGTGCCAGCAGCCCGAGACAGGAAGGCTACACCTTC
>TRBV28|TRBJ2-2|NA|once
CASSLEGGDTGELFF
TGTGCCAGCAGTTTGGAGGGGGGCGACACCGGGGAGCTGTTTTTT
>TRBV7-8|TRBJ2-7|TRBD1|NA
CASSAYRGRGYEQYF
TGTGCCAGCAGCGCCTACAGGGGCCGAGGCTACGAGCAGTACTTC
>TRBV7-9|TRBJ2-5|TRBD1|once
CASRLGTGQETQYF
TGTGCCAGCAGATTAGGGACAGGACAAGAGACCCAGTACTTC
>TRBV6-5|TRBJ2-7|NA|NA
CASSTGLYEQYF
TGTGCCAGCAGTACAGGGCTCTACGAGCAGTACTTC
>TRBV10-3|TRBJ2-7|NA|NA
CAISERSSTYEQYF
TGTGCCATCAGTGAACGGAGCAGCACCTACGAGCAGTACTTC
>TRBV6-4|TRBJ2-1|NA|NA
CASSLRATNYNEQFF
TGTGCCAGCAGTTTGAGGGCGACCAACTACAATGAGCAGTTCTTC
>TRBV30|TRBJ2-7|NA|NA
CAWRDNAYEQYF
TGTGCCTGGAGGGACAACGCCTACGAGCAGTACTTC
>TRBV5-6|TRBJ1-5|NA|once
CASSFLGQNQPQHF
TGTGCCAGCAGCTTCTTGGGGCAAAATCAGCCCCAGCATTTT
>TRBV21-1|TRBJ1-5|NA|once
CASSISRRGWGPQHF
TGTGCCAGCAGCATAAGCAGGAGGGGATGGGGGCCCCAGCATTTT
>TRBV7-9|TRBJ2-7|TRBD2|NA
CASSLHAGGDYEQYF
TGTGCCAGCAGCTTACACGCGGGAGGTGACTACGAGCAGTACTTC
>TRBV21-1|TRBJ2-7|NA|NA
CASSRRAQYF
TGTGCCAGCAGCCGGAGGGCGCAGTACTTC
>TRBV7-9|TRBJ2-1|TRBD2|NA
CASLRASGRGDEQFF
TGTGCCAGCTTAAGGGCTAGCGGGAGGGGGGATGAGCAGTTCTTC
>TRBV6-5|TRBJ1-2|NA|NA
CASSSQGGGYTF
TGTGCCAGCAGCTCCCAGGGCGGGGGCTACACCTTC
>TRBV7-3|TRBJ2-7|TRBD1|once
CASSLQGEGEKIAYEQYF
TGTGCCAGCAGCTTACAGGGGGAAGGGGAAAAAATCGCCTACGAGCAGTACTTC
>TRBV28|TRBJ1-5|NA|NA
CASIRTEGYQPQHF
TGTGCCAGCATTAGGACAGAAGGCTATCAGCCCCAGCATTTT
>TRBV7-9|TRBJ2-7|NA|once
CASSPAESYEQYF
TGTGCCAGCAGCCCGGCTGAATCCTACGAGCAGTACTTC
>TRBV2|TRBJ1-4|TRBD1|few
CASRSRTGVGEKLFF
TGTGCCAGCAGGAGTCGAACAGGGGTGGGTGAAAAACTGTTTTTT
>TRBV28|TRBJ2-7|NA|NA
CASSFEGGQYF
TGTGCCAGCAGTTTTGAAGGTGGGCAGTACTTC
>TRBV11-2|TRBJ2-1|NA|NA
CASSLDKVGEQFF
TGTGCCAGCAGCTTAGATAAGGTGGGTGAGCAGTTCTTC
>TRBV5-6|TRBJ1-5|NA|NA
CASSPGRSVYSNQPQHF
TGTGCCAGCAGCCCGGGTCGTTCGGTGTATAGCAATCAGCCCCAGCATTTT
>TRBV23-1|TRBJ2-4|TRBD1|NA
CASNILDRGGKNIQYF
TGCGCCAGCAACATACTGGACAGGGGGGGCAAAAACATTCAGTACTTC
>TRBV7-9|TRBJ2-7|TRBD2|NA
CASSPPTSGIGEQYF
TGTGCCAGCAGTCCTCCGACTAGCGGGATAGGGGAGCAGTACTTC
>TRBV29-1|TRBJ1-2|TRBD1|NA
CSAVGRGLNYGYTF
TGCAGCGCCGTGGGAAGGGGGCTTAACTATGGCTACACCTTC
>TRBV5-1|TRBJ2-1|NA|NA
CASSYPGLAGYNEQFF
TGCGCCAGCAGCTACCCGGGGCTAGCCGGGTACAATGAGCAGTTCTTC
>TRBV30|TRBJ1-6|NA|NA
CAWSVQGSHSPLHF
TGTGCCTGGAGTGTACAGGGATCGCATTCACCCCTCCACTTT
>TRBV19|TRBJ2-7|TRBD1|once
CASSLTGGYEQYF
TGTGCCAGTTCCCTGACAGGGGGGTACGAGCAGTACTTC
>TRBV6-6|TRBJ2-5|TRBD2|NA
CASSYWGGSVETQYF
TGTGCCAGCAGTTACTGGGGGGGAAGTGTTGAGACCCAGTACTTC
>TRBV6-5|TRBJ2-7|NA|once
CASSHQGGSYEQYF
TGTGCCAGCAGCCACCAGGGGGGTTCCTACGAGCAGTACTTC
>TRBV7-9|TRBJ2-3|TRBD2|NA
CASSLGGRARDTQYF
TGTGCCAGCAGCTTAGGAGGGAGGGCCAGGGATACGCAGTATTTT
>TRBV2|TRBJ2-7|TRBD1|few
CASSWTGSSYEQYF
TGTGCCAGCTCATGGACAGGGAGCTCCTACGAGCAGTACTTC
>TRBV5-5|TRBJ2-1|TRBD1|NA
CASSLGGGRYNEQFF
TGTGCCAGCAGCTTGGGAGGGGGCCGATACAATGAGCAGTTCTTC
>TRBV7-6|TRBJ2-3|NA|NA
CASSFVQGRGADTQYF
TGTGCCAGCAGCTTTGTGCAGGGGAGAGGGGCAGATACGCAGTATTTT
>TRBV7-9|TRBJ2-6|NA|NA
CASSSVYSGANVLTF
TGTGCCAGCAGCTCGGTATACTCTGGGGCCAACGTCCTGACTTTC
>TRBV18|TRBJ2-2|TRBD1|NA
CASSPTGGGNTGELFF
TGTGCCAGCTCACCCACAGGGGGCGGTAACACCGGGGAGCTGTTTTTT
>TRBV6-1|TRBJ1-2|NA|NA
CASSPRTYGYTF
TGTGCCAGCAGTCCCCGTACCTATGGCTACACCTTC
>TRBV27|TRBJ2-7|TRBD2|NA
CASSLSGTSGRYEQYF
TGTGCCAGCAGTTTATCCGGGACTAGCGGGCGTTACGAGCAGTACTTC
>TRBV27|TRBJ2-7|NA|NA
CASSLRGGFRGYEQYF
TGTGCCAGCAGTCTCCGTGGGGGCTTTCGGGGCTACGAGCAGTACTTC
>TRBV11-1|TRBJ2-7|NA|NA
CASSLTGDGHYEQYF
TGTGCCAGCAGCTTGACCGGGGACGGTCATTACGAGCAGTACTTC
>TRBV18|TRBJ2-7|TRBD1|NA
CASSGTGGSYEQYF
TGTGCCAGCTCCGGGACAGGGGGCTCCTACGAGCAGTACTTC
>TRBV19|TRBJ2-1|TRBD2|NA
CASTDGYTSGRSHEQFF
TGTGCCAGTACCGATGGGTATACTAGCGGGAGAAGTCATGAGCAGTTCTTC
>TRBV5-4|TRBJ1-6|NA|NA
CASRRVEGKSPLHF
TGTGCCAGCAGGCGGGTGGAGGGTAAGTCACCCCTCCACTTT
>TRBV9|TRBJ1-3|TRBD1|NA
CASSYRTGAGNTIYF
TGTGCCAGCAGCTACCGGACAGGGGCCGGAAACACCATATATTTT